Following are 9 T cell receptor beta chains from one sample sequenced in a study of regulatory T cells in long-lasting Graves disease (dated by TCRdb to the early 2020s). Libraries were prepared through multiplex PCR. For sequencing, an Illumina HiSeq 4000 was employed. TCR beta libraries were built with iRepertoire HTBI primers and Arm-PCR amplification of CDR3 regions. Clones were called with MiXCR by TCRdb after fastp trimmed the public reads at Q25, and only in-frame beta chains were retained. Identical CDR3 protein sequences are pooled into one entry, listed with their most common genes and DNA. The sample records roughly 350,000 distinct CDR3 sequences, 15% to 20% of which are singletons. 20% to 25% of the sample comes from the top ten. The time point label of this sample denotes: newly diagnosed GD, antithyroid drugs for less than 3 months. RNA was extracted from PBMCs in TRIzol for both TCR sequencing and RNA sequencing.

These data were likewise used in another study, on T cells in Graves' hyperthyroidism and ophthalmopathy.

The specimen comprised peripheral blood mononuclear cells (PBMCs), sampled at new diagnosis, from a patient treated with antithyroid drugs. Receptor source: a woman aged 18-29 years with Graves disease. Donor details come from another sample of the same person, matched by shared clones.

The J gene is TRBJ2-1, the V gene TRBV10-3; D is undetermined. The CDR3 covers 13 residues. Trimming cost V 2 bases and J 3 bases, with 5 bases left between them. Germline assignment: CDR1 ENHRY and CDR2 SYGVKD. As DNA, the CDR3 is TGTGCCATCAGTGAGAACCTCTACAATGAGCAGTTCTTC. Translation: CAISENLYNEQFF.

With regard to this clonotype: Given a much more abundant clone one base away, this may be a read error. The V gene is TRBV7-9, the J gene TRBJ2-1; D unresolved. Germline CDR1 and CDR2: SEHNR and FQNEAQ (reference sequence). The CDR3 consists of 13 residues. Trimming shortened V by 3 bases and J by 5 bases, and 8 bases separated the two germline ends. In DNA, the CDR3 is TGTGCCAGCAGCTTGGGCAGCCACAATGAGCAGTTCTTC. Translation: CASSLGSHNEQFF.

This chain uses TRBV9 with TRBJ2-2; 10 nucleotides agree with TRBD2. CDR3 length: 14 residues. Trimming removed 4 bases from V and 7 bases from J; junction bases left unmatched: 4. CDR1 is SGDLS and CDR2 is YYNGEE in the germline V gene. This CDR3 is CASSMGLASGELFF. Written as DNA, the CDR3 is TGTGCCAGCAGCATGGGACTAGCGAGCGGGGAGCTGTTTTTT.

The genes are TRBV7-2 and TRBJ1-6; perhaps TRBD1 as D (5 bases). Germline CDR1 and CDR2: SGHTA and FQGNSA. The CDR3 extends over 14 amino acids. V was trimmed by 3 bases and J by 11 bases, leaving 14 bases between them. The CDR3 region has the DNA TGTGCCAGCAGCTTTAAACAGACAGCGACACCCCTCCACTTT. It specifies CASSFKQTATPLHF.

As to this clonotype: A single base separates this from a much larger clone, so it may be a read error. The genes are TRBV2 and TRBJ1-1; 11 nucleotides agree with TRBD1. The CDR3 covers 13 residues. V lost 7 bases and J lost 4; bases outside the gene matches: 2. Per germline, CDR1 SNHLY and CDR2 FYNNEI. Here the CDR3 reads CASIGTGGTEAFF. The DNA of the CDR3 is TGTGCCAGCATTGGGACAGGGGGCACTGAAGCTTTCTTT.

The chain links TRBV16 to TRBJ1-3; D uncertain. The CDR3 extends over 12 amino acids. Trimming removed 4 bases from V and 3 bases from J, with 4 bases in between. The V gene's germline CDR1 is KGHSY and CDR2 FQNENV. For the CDR3, the DNA is TGTGCCAGCAGCCCGGATGGAAACACCATATATTTT. Amino acid sequence: CASSPDGNTIYF.

This clonotype was counted many times. This chain uses TRBV6-5 with TRBJ2-7; 8 bases align to TRBD2. This CDR3 is built from 15 residues. Germline values: CDR1 MNHEY, CDR2 SVGAGI. V shed 3 bases, J shed 1 base, and the junction held 5 bases outside the gene matches. The CDR3: CASSYGAGESYEQYF. In nucleotides, the CDR3 is TGTGCCAGCAGTTATGGAGCGGGAGAGTCCTACGAGCAGTACTTC.

The table lists this clonotype with many counts. The V gene is TRBV7-2, the J gene TRBJ1-5; 8 bases are shared with TRBD1. The V segment lost 5 bases and the J segment 1 base; nucleotides outside the gene matches: 10. CDR1 and CDR2 from the germline V gene are SGHTA and FQGNSA. This CDR3 has 17 residues. CDR3 sequence: CASSVHRGMESNQPQHF. DNA for the CDR3: TGTGCCAGCAGCGTTCACAGGGGGATGGAGAGCAATCAGCCCCAGCATTTT.

This clonotype has a count of ten or more. J is TRBJ1-5 and V is TRBV28, with 8 bases identical to TRBD1. The CDR3 loop spans 15 amino acids. The germline CDR1 and CDR2 sequences are MDHEN and SYDVKM. With V trimmed by 5 bases and J by 2 bases, 5 bases remained unmatched. CDR3 bases: TGTGCCAGCAGTCCCCGGGGACAGGGCAATCAGCCCCAGCATTTT. Its translation: CASSPRGQGNQPQHF.